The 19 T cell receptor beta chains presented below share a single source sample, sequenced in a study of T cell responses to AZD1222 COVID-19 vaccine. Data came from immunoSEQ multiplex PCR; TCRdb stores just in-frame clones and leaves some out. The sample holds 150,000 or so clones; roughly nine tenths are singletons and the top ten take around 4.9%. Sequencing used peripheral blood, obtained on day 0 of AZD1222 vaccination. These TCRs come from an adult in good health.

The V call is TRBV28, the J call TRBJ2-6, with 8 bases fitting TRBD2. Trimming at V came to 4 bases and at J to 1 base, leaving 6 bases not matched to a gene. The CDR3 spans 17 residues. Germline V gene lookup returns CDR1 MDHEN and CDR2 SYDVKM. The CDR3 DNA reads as TGTGCCAGCAGTTCAGCGGGAGTTCCGTCTGGGGCCAACGTCCTGACTTTC. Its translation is CASSSAGVPSGANVLTF.

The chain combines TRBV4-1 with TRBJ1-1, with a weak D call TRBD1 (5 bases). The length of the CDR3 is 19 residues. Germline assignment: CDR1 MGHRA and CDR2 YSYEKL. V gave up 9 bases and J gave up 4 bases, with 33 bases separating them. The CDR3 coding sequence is TGCGCCAGTAGACTATCCTCCTTAATGGGGAGAGGGGTGAGCACTGAAGCTTTCTTT. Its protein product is CASRLSSLMGRGVSTEAFF.

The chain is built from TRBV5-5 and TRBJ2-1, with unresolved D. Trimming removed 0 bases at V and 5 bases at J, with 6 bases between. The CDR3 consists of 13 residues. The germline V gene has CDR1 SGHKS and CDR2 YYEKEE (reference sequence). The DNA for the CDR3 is TGTGCCAGCAGCTTGGCCCGCGACAATGAGCAGTTCTTC. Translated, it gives CASSLARDNEQFF. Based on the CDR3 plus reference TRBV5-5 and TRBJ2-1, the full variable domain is DAGVTQSPTHLIKTRGQQVTLRCSPISGHKSVSWYQQVLGQGPQFIFQYYEKEERGRGNFPDRFSARQFPNYSSELNVNALLLGDSALYLCASSLARDNEQFFGPGTRLTVL.

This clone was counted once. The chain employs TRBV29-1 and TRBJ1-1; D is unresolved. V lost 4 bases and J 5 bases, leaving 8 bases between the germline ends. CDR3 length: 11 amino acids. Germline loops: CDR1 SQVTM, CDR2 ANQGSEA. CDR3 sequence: CSVVRITEAFF. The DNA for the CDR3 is TGCAGCGTTGTTCGGATTACTGAAGCTTTCTTT.

The CDR3 DNA sequence: TGTGCCAGCAGCTTAGGTGGGAGGCCTTTCAATGAGCAGTTCTTC. Translating gives CASSLGGRPFNEQFF. J is TRBJ2-1 and V is TRBV7-6; TRBD2 might be the D (6 bases). Germline V gene data show CDR1 as SGHVS and CDR2 as FNYEAQ. Trimming stripped 1 base from V and 6 bases from J, with 13 bases between. This CDR3 is built from 15 residues.

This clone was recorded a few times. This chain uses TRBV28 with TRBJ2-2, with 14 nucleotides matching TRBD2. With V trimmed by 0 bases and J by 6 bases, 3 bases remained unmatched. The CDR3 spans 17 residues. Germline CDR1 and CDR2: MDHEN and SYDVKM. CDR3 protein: CASSLWRLAGGPGELFF. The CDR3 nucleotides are TGTGCCAGCAGTTTATGGAGACTAGCGGGAGGGCCCGGGGAGCTGTTTTTT.

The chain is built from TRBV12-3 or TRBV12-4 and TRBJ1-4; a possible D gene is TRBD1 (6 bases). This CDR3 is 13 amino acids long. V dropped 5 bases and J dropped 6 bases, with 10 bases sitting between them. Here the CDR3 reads CASSANRDEKLFF. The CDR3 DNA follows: TGTGCCAGCAGTGCGAACAGGGATGAAAAACTGTTTTTT.

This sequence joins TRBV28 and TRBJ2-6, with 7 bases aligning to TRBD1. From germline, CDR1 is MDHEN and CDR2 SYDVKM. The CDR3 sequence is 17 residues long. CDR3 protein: CAISQGPAISGANVLTF. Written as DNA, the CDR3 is TGTGCTATCTCACAGGGGCCCGCTATCTCTGGGGCCAACGTCCTGACTTTC.

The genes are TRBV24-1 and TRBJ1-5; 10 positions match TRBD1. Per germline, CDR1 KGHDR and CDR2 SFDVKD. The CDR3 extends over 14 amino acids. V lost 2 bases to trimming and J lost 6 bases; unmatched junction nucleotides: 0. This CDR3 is CATSDWTGGQPQHF. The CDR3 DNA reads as TGTGCCACCAGTGATTGGACAGGGGGTCAGCCCCAGCATTTT.

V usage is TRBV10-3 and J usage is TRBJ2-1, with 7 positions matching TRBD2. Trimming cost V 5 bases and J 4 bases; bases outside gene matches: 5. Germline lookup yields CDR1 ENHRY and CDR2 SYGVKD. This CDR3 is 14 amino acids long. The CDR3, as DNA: TGTGCCATCAGTTCCAGCGGGAATTACAATGAGCAGTTCTTC. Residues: CAISSSGNYNEQFF.

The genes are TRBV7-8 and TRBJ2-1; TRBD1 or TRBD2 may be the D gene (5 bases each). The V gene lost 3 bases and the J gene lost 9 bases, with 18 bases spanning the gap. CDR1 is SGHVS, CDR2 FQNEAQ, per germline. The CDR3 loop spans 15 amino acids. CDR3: CASSFLHSRGVEQFF. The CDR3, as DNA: TGTGCCAGCAGCTTCTTGCACTCGAGGGGTGTTGAGCAGTTCTTC. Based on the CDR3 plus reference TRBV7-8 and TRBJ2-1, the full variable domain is GAGVSQSPRYKVAKRGQDVALRCDPISGHVSLFWYQQALGQGPEFLTYFQNEAQLDKSGLPSDRFFAERPEGSVSTLKIQRTQQEDSAVYLCASSFLHSRGVEQFFGPGTRLTVL.

CDR3 nucleotides: TGTGCCAGCAATTTCTTACAGGGAGATGGCTACACCTTC. Translating gives CASNFLQGDGYTF. V and J are TRBV12-3 or TRBV12-4 and TRBJ1-2; D might be TRBD1 (6 bases). The CDR3 covers 13 residues. The germline V and J ends were trimmed by 7 bases and 6 bases, with 15 bases remaining between them.

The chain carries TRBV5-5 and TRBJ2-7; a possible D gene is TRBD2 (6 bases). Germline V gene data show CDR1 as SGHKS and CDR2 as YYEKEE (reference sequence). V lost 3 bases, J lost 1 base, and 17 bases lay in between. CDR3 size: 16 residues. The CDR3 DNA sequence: TGTGCCAGCAGCTCTCTCCCCGAGGCGGGGTCCTACGAGCAGTACTTC. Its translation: CASSSLPEAGSYEQYF.

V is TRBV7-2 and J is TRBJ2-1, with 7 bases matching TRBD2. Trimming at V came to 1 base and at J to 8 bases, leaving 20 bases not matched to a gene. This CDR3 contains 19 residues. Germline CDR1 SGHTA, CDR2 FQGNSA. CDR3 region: CASSLGWWASGPFRDEQFF. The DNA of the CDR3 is TGTGCCAGCAGCTTAGGTTGGTGGGCTAGCGGCCCGTTTAGGGATGAGCAGTTCTTC. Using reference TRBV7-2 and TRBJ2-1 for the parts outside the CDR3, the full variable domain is GAGVSQSPSNKVTEKGKDVELRCDPISGHTALYWYRQSLGQGLEFLIYFQGNSAPDKSGLPSDRFSAERTGGSVSTLTIQRTQQEDSAVYLCASSLGWWASGPFRDEQFFGPGTRLTVL.

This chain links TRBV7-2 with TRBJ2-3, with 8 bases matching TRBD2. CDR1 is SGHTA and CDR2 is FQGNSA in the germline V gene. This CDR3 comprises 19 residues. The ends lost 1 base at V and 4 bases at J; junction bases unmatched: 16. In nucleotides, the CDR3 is TGTGCCAGCAGCTTAGTATTTGGCACTAGCGGTACACTAGCAGATACGCAGTATTTT. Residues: CASSLVFGTSGTLADTQYF.

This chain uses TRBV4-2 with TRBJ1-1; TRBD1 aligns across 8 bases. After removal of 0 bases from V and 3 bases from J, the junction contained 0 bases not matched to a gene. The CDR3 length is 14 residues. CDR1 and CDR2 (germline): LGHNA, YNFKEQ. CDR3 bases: TGTGCCAGCAGCCAAGAGGACAGGGACACTGAAGCTTTCTTT. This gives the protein CASSQEDRDTEAFF.

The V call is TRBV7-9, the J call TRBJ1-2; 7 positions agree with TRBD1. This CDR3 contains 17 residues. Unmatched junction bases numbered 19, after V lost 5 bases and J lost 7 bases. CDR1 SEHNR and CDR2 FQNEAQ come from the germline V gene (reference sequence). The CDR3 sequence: CASSREVTGPSIGGYTF. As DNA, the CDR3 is TGTGCCAGCAGCCGGGAAGTGACAGGGCCCTCGATAGGTGGCTACACCTTC.

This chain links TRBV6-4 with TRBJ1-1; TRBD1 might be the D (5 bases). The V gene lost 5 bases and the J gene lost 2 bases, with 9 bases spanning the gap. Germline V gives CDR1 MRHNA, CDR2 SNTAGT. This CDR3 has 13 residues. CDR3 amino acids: CASSMTENTEAFF. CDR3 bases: TGTGCCAGCAGTATGACAGAAAACACTGAAGCTTTCTTT.

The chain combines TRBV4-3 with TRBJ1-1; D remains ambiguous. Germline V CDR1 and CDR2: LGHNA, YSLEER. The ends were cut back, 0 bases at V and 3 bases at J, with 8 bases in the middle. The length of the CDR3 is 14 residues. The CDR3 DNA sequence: TGCGCCAGCAGCCAAGACTTAGGGTACACTGAAGCTTTCTTT. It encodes CASSQDLGYTEAFF.